This T cell receptor (beta chain) was found in a study of blood T cells in healthy people across ages. Using a J-beta primer mix together with a sample-barcoded 5' primer, a second PCR was run for about 6 to 12 cycles. TCRdb reanalysed the 5' RACE reads using MiXCR and keeps one entry per CDR3 protein. The sample holds fewer than 700,000 distinct CDR3 sequences; approximately 40% are singletons and the top ten take about 32%. The sequence was obtained from an elderly man in good health. The sample comprised blood.

CDR3 region: CASSRTGEHNEQFF. The CDR3 region has the DNA TGTGCCAGCAGCCGGACAGGGGAACACAATGAGCAGTTCTTC. The J gene is TRBJ2-1, the V gene TRBV7-6; 9 bases line up with TRBD1. The trim removed 5 bases at V and 5 bases at J, leaving 4 bases unmatched. Germline V CDR1 and CDR2: SGHVS, FNYEAQ. The CDR3 consists of 14 residues.